The 21 T cell receptor beta chains presented below share a single source sample, sequenced in a study of T cell repertoires in cytomegalovirus infection. TCRdb processed the reads anew with MiXCR; each CDR3 protein has one entry. The data hold approximately 700,000 distinct CDR3 sequences, with 35% to 45% observed a single time. The sample was PBMCs. These receptors all stem from a human donor in good health (CMV status not recorded). Some clones in this sample may be carry-over from other donors' samples.

This clonotype was counted ten times or more. V gene TRBV7-2 combines with J gene TRBJ1-1; D uncertain. V was shortened by 0 bases and J by 4 bases, with 9 bases between the two germline ends. The CDR3 loop spans 14 amino acids. CDR1 is SGHTA, CDR2 FQGNSA, per germline. The CDR3 reads CASSLATRATEAFF. CDR3 bases: TGTGCCAGCAGCTTAGCCACGAGGGCCACTGAAGCTTTCTTT. Full variable domain (rest looked up from reference TRBV7-2 and TRBJ1-1): GAGVSQSPSNKVTEKGKDVELRCDPISGHTALYWYRQSLGQGLEFLIYFQGNSAPDKSGLPSDRFSAERTGGSVSTLTIQRTQQEDSAVYLCASSLATRATEAFFGQGTRLTVV.

This clonotype was detected only a few times. The chain combines TRBV11-2 with TRBJ1-1, with D perhaps matching TRBD1 (6 bases). This CDR3 is built from 13 residues. Germline V CDR1 and CDR2: SGHAT, FQNNGV. V lost 5 bases, J lost 3 bases, and 10 bases lay in between. Here the CDR3 DNA reads TGTGCCAGCAGCAACAGGGTGTACACTGAAGCTTTCTTT. This sequence encodes CASSNRVYTEAFF.

The chain has TRBV4-1 and TRBJ2-7; 12 positions match TRBD1. J gave up 1 base and V 0 bases, and 10 bases lay outside the gene matches. The germline CDR1 and CDR2 sequences are MGHRA and YSYEKL. This CDR3 is 19 amino acids long. The CDR3 nucleotides are TGCGCCAGCAGCCAAGACCCAGGGACAGGGGGCAGAAAATCCTACGAGCAGTACTTC. This codes for CASSQDPGTGGRKSYEQYF.

CDR3 residues: CASSPLEESSEKLFF. For the CDR3, the DNA is TGTGCCAGCAGTCCGCTGGAAGAGAGTAGTGAAAAACTGTTTTTT. This chain links TRBV6-6 with TRBJ1-4; D is ambiguous. In germline, CDR1 is MNHNY, CDR2 SVGAGI (reference sequence). This CDR3 contains 15 residues. Trimming shortened V by 5 bases and J by 7 bases, and 17 bases separated the two germline ends.

The chain combines TRBV27 with TRBJ1-4, with D possibly being TRBD1 (6 bases). The CDR3 contains 16 residues. V gave up 5 bases and J gave up 4 bases, with 17 bases separating them. In germline, CDR1 is MNHEY, CDR2 SMNVEV (reference sequence). The CDR3 protein is CASSLGGGGNNEKLFF. In DNA, the CDR3 is TGTGCCAGCAGTCTAGGAGGGGGGGGGAATAATGAAAAACTGTTTTTT.

This clonotype was found a few times. This rearrangement joins TRBV12-3 or TRBV12-4 to TRBJ1-5; D not resolved. The CDR3 contains 14 residues. Trimming removed 7 bases at V and 7 bases at J, with 17 bases between. Here the CDR3 DNA reads TGTGCCAGCACCCTGGACCAAGCCAACCAGCCCCAGCATTTT. This encodes CASTLDQANQPQHF.

This clonotype was counted ten times or more. This sequence joins TRBV7-2 and TRBJ2-7; TRBD2 might be the D (5 bases). Trimming shortened V by 2 bases and J by 0 bases, and 11 bases separated the two germline ends. Germline CDR1 and CDR2: SGHTA and FQGNSA. The length of the CDR3 is 15 residues. For the CDR3, the DNA is TGTGCCAGCAGCTTAATGTTAGGGAGCTCCTACGAGCAGTACTTC. It codes for CASSLMLGSSYEQYF.

The chain couples TRBV27 to TRBJ2-3; D is possibly TRBD2 (7 bases). The V and J ends lost 3 bases and 6 bases respectively, with 19 bases between them. The CDR3 loop spans 16 amino acids. CDR1 MNHEY and CDR2 SMNVEV come from the germline V gene (reference sequence). For the CDR3, the DNA is TGTGCCAGCAGTTTTAAGAGGGAGGGGGGCCGGGATACGCAGTATTTT. It specifies CASSFKREGGRDTQYF.

The chain is built from TRBV7-9 and TRBJ1-5; D gene ambiguous. CDR1 is SEHNR and CDR2 is FQNEAQ in the germline V gene (reference sequence). Trimming removed 6 bases at V and 3 bases at J, with 9 bases between. The CDR3 runs to 13 residues. The CDR3 DNA reads as TGTGCCAGCAGGGCCGGTGACAATCAGCCCCAGCATTTT. Amino acid sequence: CASRAGDNQPQHF. The variable domain in full, completed from reference TRBV7-9 and TRBJ1-5, reads DTGVSQNPRHKITKRGQNVTFRCDPISEHNRLYWYRQTLGQGPEFLTYFQNEAQLEKSRLLSDRFSAERPKGSFSTLEIQRTEQGDSAMYLCASRAGDNQPQHFGDGTRLSIL.

Only a few counts were recorded for this clonotype. The chain combines TRBV19 with TRBJ2-7; perhaps TRBD2 as D (6 bases). From germline, CDR1 is LNHDA and CDR2 SQIVND (reference sequence). V lost 2 bases and J lost 0, with 11 bases in between. There are 15 residues in the CDR3. DNA for the CDR3: TGTGCCAGTAGTATAAGGCGGGGAAGCTCCTACGAGCAGTACTTC. Protein sequence: CASSIRRGSSYEQYF.

This chain connects TRBV25-1 to TRBJ1-4, with D possibly matching TRBD1 (6 bases). Trimming took off 5 bases at V and 0 bases at J, with 16 bases between the two ends. Germline V gives CDR1 MGHDK, CDR2 SYGVNS. The CDR3 contains 17 residues. The DNA for the CDR3 is TGTGCCAGCAGTTTCCCCGGGGGGCCCTCAACTAATGAAAAACTGTTTTTT. This encodes CASSFPGGPSTNEKLFF.

This chain links TRBV7-3 with TRBJ1-5; TRBD1 agrees at 7 bases. This CDR3 spans 13 amino acids. The V segment lost 7 bases and the J segment 4 bases; nucleotides outside the gene matches: 4. Looked up from germline, CDR1 is SGHTA and CDR2 is FQGTGA. The DNA for the CDR3 is TGTGCCAGCAACACGGGACAGAATCAGCCCCAGCATTTT. Protein sequence: CASNTGQNQPQHF. Full variable domain (rest looked up from reference TRBV7-3 and TRBJ1-5): GAGVSQTPSNKVTEKGKYVELRCDPISGHTALYWYRQSLGQGPEFLIYFQGTGAADDSGLPNDRFFAVRPEGSVSTLKIQRTERGDSAVYLCASNTGQNQPQHFGDGTRLSIL.

The chain couples TRBV6-5 to TRBJ2-7; 8 nucleotides agree with TRBD1. After removal of 7 bases from V and 4 bases from J, the junction contained 6 bases not matched to a gene. Germline V gives CDR1 MNHEY, CDR2 SVGAGI. The CDR3 totals 13 residues. The CDR3, as DNA: TGTGCCAGCAAGTACCAGGGGGCTTACGAGCAGTACTTC. Translation: CASKYQGAYEQYF.

In this sample, this clonotype turned up many times. The chain employs TRBV28 and TRBJ1-1; D is undetermined. Trimming stripped 5 bases from V and 5 bases from J, with 15 bases between. This CDR3 is built from 14 residues. Per the germline V gene, CDR1 is MDHEN and CDR2 is SYDVKM. DNA for the CDR3: TGTGCCAGCAGTACTACCGGGAGCAAGACTGAAGCTTTCTTT. Its protein is CASSTTGSKTEAFF.

V usage is TRBV7-6 and J usage is TRBJ2-5; 12 bases match TRBD1. V lost 5 bases to trimming and J lost 5 bases; unmatched junction nucleotides: 9. CDR3 length equals 16 residues. The germline gives CDR1 SGHVS, CDR2 FNYEAQ. CDR3 residues: CASSPRGQGALETQYF. The DNA for the CDR3 is TGTGCCAGCAGCCCAAGGGGACAGGGGGCCTTGGAGACCCAGTACTTC. Combining the CDR3 with reference TRBV7-6 and TRBJ2-5 gives the whole variable domain GAGVSQSPRYKVTKRGQDVALRCDPISGHVSLYWYRQALGQGPEFLTYFNYEAQQDKSGLPNDRFSAERPEGSISTLTIQRTEQRDSAMYRCASSPRGQGALETQYFGPGTRLLVL.

There are many counts of this clonotype. This chain links TRBV7-2 with TRBJ2-4, with 16 bases fitting TRBD2. In germline, CDR1 is SGHTA, CDR2 FQGNSA. Trimming removed 5 bases from V and 3 bases from J; junction bases left unmatched: 13. The CDR3 has 20 amino acids. The CDR3 bases are TGTGCCAGCAGCCCGGGACTAGCGGGAGGGGGGGTGTGGGACAAAAACATTCAGTACTTC. Translated: CASSPGLAGGGVWDKNIQYF.

This clonotype was counted only a few times. The V gene is TRBV5-1, the J gene TRBJ1-1; 7 bases are shared with TRBD1. Trimming took 4 bases from V and 11 from J; bases not matched to a gene: 14. Germline CDR1 and CDR2: SGHRS and YFSETQ. CDR3 size: 14 residues. CDR3 bases: TGCGCCAGCAGCCTCAGTCCCGGGACAGCGTGGGCTTTCTTT. It yields the protein CASSLSPGTAWAFF.

This clonotype was observed a handful of times. The J gene is TRBJ1-5, the V gene TRBV7-2; D gene unclear. CDR1 is SGHTA, CDR2 FQGNSA, per germline. This CDR3 is 13 amino acids long. V was shortened by 7 bases and J by 5 bases, with 12 bases between the two germline ends. This CDR3 is CASTFDPDQPQHF. The CDR3 DNA sequence: TGTGCCAGCACCTTCGATCCGGATCAGCCCCAGCATTTT.

This chain links TRBV24-1 with TRBJ2-7; D is possibly TRBD1 (6 bases). CDR3 length: 13 amino acids. Germline V gene sequence: CDR1 KGHDR, CDR2 SFDVKD. The V and J ends lost 5 bases and 3 bases respectively, with 10 bases between them. The CDR3 DNA reads TGTGCCACCAGTGCCGTGGACAGCTACGAGCAGTACTTC. The encoded protein is CATSAVDSYEQYF.

At least ten counts were recorded for this clonotype. This rearrangement joins TRBV7-2 to TRBJ1-2; D is perhaps TRBD1 (5 bases). The CDR3 sequence is 14 residues long. Trimming shortened V by 4 bases and J by 4 bases, and 13 bases separated the two germline ends. The germline CDR1 and CDR2 sequences are SGHTA and FQGNSA. In DNA form, the CDR3 reads TGTGCCAGCAGCTCGTCCGGGACGGCCTATGGCTACACCTTC. Translated: CASSSSGTAYGYTF. The entire variable domain, with the rest obtained from reference TRBV7-2 and TRBJ1-2, is as follows: GAGVSQSPSNKVTEKGKDVELRCDPISGHTALYWYRQSLGQGLEFLIYFQGNSAPDKSGLPSDRFSAERTGGSVSTLTIQRTQQEDSAVYLCASSSSGTAYGYTFGSGTRLTVV.

This clonotype was seen ten or more times. A read error may account for a junction end that differs from germline. The chain couples TRBV7-6 to TRBJ2-1, with 9 bases identical to TRBD2. The CDR3 has 13 amino acids. Germline V gene lookup returns CDR1 SGHVS and CDR2 FNYEAQ. The CDR3 DNA sequence: TGTGCTAGCAGCCCAGAGGCGGGAGGGCCGGCGTTCTTC. It codes for CASSPEAGGPAFF.